This T cell receptor beta chain is from a study of T cells of healthy individuals. Per germline, CDR1 ENHRY and CDR2 SYGVKD. V was trimmed by 0 bases and J by 0 bases, leaving 9 bases between them. The CDR3 loop spans 16 amino acids. From the 5' RACE reads, TCRdb called clonotypes with MiXCR, one entry per CDR3 protein. This repertoire shows some 100,000 distinct CDR3 sequences, 17% found once; its top ten account for more than 5.5%. This clonotype originated in a human donor in good health. This chain links TRBV10-3 with TRBJ2-1; D not resolved. DNA for the CDR3: TGTGCCATCAGTGAGTCGATGGGCGGCTCCTACAATGAGCAGTTCTTC. Its protein is CAISESMGGSYNEQFF.